The clone carrying this T cell receptor (beta chain) was seen a single time. This sample is drawn from a study of Graves' ophthalmopathy and Graves' hyperthyroidism. Amplifying from RNA transcripts, the study obtained TCR beta CDR3 regions. After a first-round RT-PCR with HTBI primers, a second-round multiplex PCR was run. In TCRdb, the multiplex PCR reads were re-called with MiXCR into one record per CDR3 protein. The sample has about 550,000 distinct CDR3 sequences, less than 40% seen once. Looked up from germline, CDR1 is SGHVS and CDR2 is FNYEAQ. With 5 bases removed from V and 5 bases from J, the gap between germline ends came to 12 bases. The CDR3 contains 14 residues.

Sample: peripheral blood or thyroid tissue (not recorded which). The receptor was isolated from an adult man with Graves' hyperthyroidism. The chain couples TRBV7-6 to TRBJ1-4, with D tentatively TRBD1 (5 bases). CDR3 DNA sequence: TGTGCCAGCAGCCGGGGGGAGGGGAATGAAAAACTGTTTTTT. This gives the protein CASSRGEGNEKLFF.